The entry that follows covers one TCR beta chain sequence. Followed over time, Seattle patients had been enrolled while infection was active. TCRdb keeps only in-frame clones here, not all; method: immunoSEQ multiplex PCR. The repertoire includes about 270,000 clones, 86% of them detected once, and approximately 6.2% sits in the top ten. Germline V gene lookup returns CDR1 SGHRS and CDR2 YFSETQ. Trimming stripped 0 bases from V and 2 bases from J, with 9 bases between. CDR3 size: 15 residues. These data originate in a study of blood T cell repertoires in COVID-19. The J gene is TRBJ1-3, the V gene TRBV5-1, with unresolved D. Sequencing was performed on peripheral blood. The receptor was isolated from a woman older than 75 with COVID-19, enrolled during active disease. CDR3 sequence (DNA): TGCGCCAGCAGCTTGGGAAGCACGGCTGGAAACACCATATATTTT. Protein product: CASSLGSTAGNTIYF. Full variable domain (remainder filled in from reference TRBV5-1 and TRBJ1-3): KAGVTQTPRYLIKTRGQQVTLSCSPISGHRSVSWYQQTPGQGLQFLFEYFSETQRNKGNFPGRFSGRQFSNSRSEMNVSTLELGDSALYLCASSLGSTAGNTIYFGEGSWLTVV.